The sequence of this T cell receptor beta chain was determined in a study of blood T cell repertoires in COVID-19. The wider study: In each case, the material was cDNA or gDNA derived from T cells, B-cell-depleted T cells, or PBMCs.

Participants were aged about 18 to 100 years from approximately 25 US areas. Clinical history reported by participants formed the basis on which cohorts were assigned. CDR3 length: 17 residues. Here immunoSEQ multiplex PCR was the method, and the copy in TCRdb shows in-frame clones only, minus some. The table includes around 250,000 clones, 70% to 90% detected once. Material: PBMCs or T cells enriched from blood (not recorded which). This clonotype originated in a woman aged 50 to 65 who had recovered from COVID-19. The chain recombines TRBV12-2 with TRBJ1-5; the table's D call of TRBD1 was not tested on the DNA. TRBV12-2 is assigned pseudogene status. CDR3 coding DNA: TGTGCAAGTCGCTTAGAGGGAGGACAGGGAAGCAATCAGCCCCAGCATTTT. Its translation is CASRLEGGQGSNQPQHF.